A single sample is the source of the 20 T cell receptor beta chains below, sequenced in a study of STAT3 mutations in large granular lymphocyte leukemia. Study-wide points: Every T-cell large granular lymphocyte leukemia patient had at least one immunodominant TCR beta clonotype.

The protocol was immunoSEQ multiplex PCR, while the TCRdb copy is restricted to in-frame clones and leaves out a portion. Among about 34,000 clones listed, approximately 86% were seen once. Their cognate antigens are unknown. Sequenced sample: peripheral blood mononuclear cells. The receptors come from a man in his 60s with T-cell large granular lymphocyte leukemia. Some clones in this sample may be carry-over from other donors' samples.

The chain employs TRBV2 and TRBJ1-2, with 9 bases aligning to TRBD1. Germline V gene sequence: CDR1 SNHLY, CDR2 FYNNEI. Trimming took 4 bases from V and 5 from J; bases not matched to a gene: 5. This CDR3 contains 14 residues. CDR3 loop: CASSGEQGAYGYTF. The CDR3 DNA follows: TGTGCCAGCAGTGGGGAACAGGGGGCGTATGGCTACACCTTC. The full variable domain, with the rest looked up from reference TRBV2 and TRBJ1-2, is EPEVTQTPSHQVTQMGQEVILRCVPISNHLYFYWYRQILGQKVEFLVSFYNNEISEKSEIFDDQFSVERPDGSNFTLKIRSTKLEDSAMYFCASSGEQGAYGYTFGSGTRLTVV.

V and J are TRBV7-2 and TRBJ2-7; no clear D. The CDR3 totals 13 residues. The germline CDR1 and CDR2 sequences are SGHTA and FQGNSA. V lost 6 bases and J 2 bases, leaving 11 bases between the germline ends. The CDR3 DNA reads as TGTGCCAGCAGGACGGGCCAGCCCTACGAGCAGTACTTC. Its protein product is CASRTGQPYEQYF.

This chain links TRBV6-5 with TRBJ1-2; D is undetermined. Germline assignment: CDR1 MNHEY and CDR2 SVGAGI. Trimming cost V 0 bases and J 5 bases, with 10 bases left between them. The CDR3 is 14 amino acids. CDR3: CASSYSRAAYGYTF. As DNA, the CDR3 is TGTGCCAGCAGTTACTCGAGGGCAGCTTATGGCTACACCTTC.

This clone was detected only once. The sample holds other DNA sequences that translate to the same CDR3. The rearrangement links TRBV25-1 to TRBJ1-5; the D gene is possibly TRBD1 (5 bases). Per the germline V gene, CDR1 is MGHDK and CDR2 is SYGVNS. The length of the CDR3 is 14 residues. Trimming left V 0 bases short and J 4 bases short, with 7 bases between. The CDR3 spells CASSEYGGNQPQHF. Written as DNA, the CDR3 is TGTGCCAGCAGTGAATATGGGGGGAATCAGCCCCAGCATTTT.

The chain recombines TRBV30 with TRBJ1-1, with D possibly matching TRBD1 (6 bases). CDR3 length: 14 amino acids. CDR1 GTSNPN and CDR2 SVGIG come from the germline V gene (reference sequence). Deletions cut 2 bases from V and 3 bases from J, with 13 bases between. The CDR3 DNA sequence: TGTGCCTGGAGTCGTAGGGGGGTGGACACTGAAGCTTTCTTT. It translates to CAWSRRGVDTEAFF.

V is TRBV12-5 and J is TRBJ2-3; no definite D call. Trimming cost V 4 bases and J 6 bases, with 8 bases left between them. The CDR3 loop spans 12 amino acids. CDR1 and CDR2 (germline): LGHNT, FRNRAP. CDR3 bases: TGTGCTAGTGGTTCTCTAGGGGATACGCAGTATTTT. Translating gives CASGSLGDTQYF.

This clone was seen just once. This chain connects TRBV7-9 to TRBJ2-2; tentatively, D is TRBD2 (5 bases). CDR1 SEHNR and CDR2 FQNEAQ come from the germline V gene (reference sequence). The length of the CDR3 is 15 residues. V dropped 3 bases and J dropped 4 bases, with 12 bases sitting between them. The CDR3 protein is CASSFSLSGTGELFF. In DNA form, the CDR3 reads TGTGCCAGCAGCTTTAGCCTCAGCGGCACCGGGGAGCTGTTTTTT.

This rearrangement joins TRBV5-6 to TRBJ1-2, with D uncertain. In germline, CDR1 is SGHDT, CDR2 YYEEEE. V lost 2 bases to trimming and J lost 5 bases, with 10 bases between them. This CDR3 is 13 amino acids long. In DNA form, the CDR3 reads TGTGCCAGCAGCTTAAACGGGTTGTATGGCTACACCTTC. The encoded protein is CASSLNGLYGYTF.

The sample holds a few counts of this clone. The V and J genes are TRBV6-5 and TRBJ1-5, with TRBD1 identical over 7 bases. The germline gives CDR1 MNHEY, CDR2 SVGAGI. The CDR3 loop spans 14 amino acids. The J segment lost 6 bases and the V segment lost 8 bases, leaving 10 bases of the junction unmatched. The CDR3 DNA sequence: TGTGCCAGCTCCGAAACGACAGGGAGTCAGCCCCAGCATTTT. Translated, it gives CASSETTGSQPQHF.

This chain links TRBV6-1 with TRBJ1-2; D is undetermined. The CDR3 extends over 13 amino acids. Trimming shortened V by 6 bases and J by 4 bases, and 12 bases separated the two germline ends. Germline CDR1 is MNHNS and CDR2 is SASEGT. This CDR3 is CASRHSTLYGYTF. The CDR3 coding sequence is TGTGCCAGCAGACATTCAACGCTCTATGGCTACACCTTC.

The rearrangement joins TRBV2 to TRBJ2-3; TRBD2 agrees at 8 bases. Losses at the gene ends were 8 bases for V and 5 bases for J; bases not matched to a gene: 12. CDR3 length equals 15 residues. Germline CDR1 and CDR2: SNHLY and FYNNEI. The CDR3 nucleotides are TGTGCCAGCTCACGGGAGGGCCAGGGATTAGATACGCAGTATTTT. Translated, it gives CASSREGQGLDTQYF.

The CDR3 loop reads CASSLGGGTEAFF. As DNA, the CDR3 is TGCGCCAGCAGCCTGGGGGGGGGCACTGAAGCTTTCTTT. The chain uses TRBV5-1 and TRBJ1-1; weak D call: TRBD1 (5 bases). The CDR3 totals 13 residues. Germline values: CDR1 SGHRS, CDR2 YFSETQ. The V gene lost 4 bases and the J gene lost 4 bases, with 11 bases spanning the gap.

V gene TRBV5-4 combines with J gene TRBJ2-7; TRBD1 aligns across 8 bases. Germline loops: CDR1 SGHNT, CDR2 YYREEE (reference sequence). V lost 3 bases and J lost 5; bases outside the gene matches: 4. The CDR3 runs to 13 residues. In DNA form, the CDR3 reads TGTGCCAGCAGCTCTAAGACAGGGGACGAGCAGTACTTC. This sequence encodes CASSSKTGDEQYF.

J is TRBJ1-1 and V is TRBV4-1, with D unclear. Germline CDR1 MGHRA, CDR2 YSYEKL. Trimming shortened V by 1 base and J by 6 bases, and 12 bases separated the two germline ends. The CDR3 is made up of 14 amino acids. The CDR3 region has the DNA TGCGCCAGCAGCCAAGTTCCAATAGTGGCTGAAGCTTTCTTT. Amino acid sequence: CASSQVPIVAEAFF.

The chain joins TRBV7-2 to TRBJ2-7, with a tentative D call TRBD2 (5 bases). V was trimmed by 1 base and J by 2 bases, leaving 9 bases between them. The CDR3 is 14 residues long. Per germline, CDR1 SGHTA and CDR2 FQGNSA. CDR3 sequence: CASSLVVATYEQYF. The CDR3 DNA reads as TGTGCCAGCAGCTTAGTGGTAGCGACCTACGAGCAGTACTTC. Full variable domain (missing parts from reference TRBV7-2 and TRBJ2-7): GAGVSQSPSNKVTEKGKDVELRCDPISGHTALYWYRQSLGQGLEFLIYFQGNSAPDKSGLPSDRFSAERTGGSVSTLTIQRTQQEDSAVYLCASSLVVATYEQYFGPGTRLTVT.

V usage is TRBV5-4 and J usage is TRBJ2-5; 7 bases match TRBD2. The CDR3 sequence is 14 residues long. Germline lookup yields CDR1 SGHNT and CDR2 YYREEE (reference sequence). V was clipped by 5 bases and J by 1 base; unmatched bases: 5. The CDR3 DNA sequence: TGTGCCAGCAGTCTAGCGGAAATCCAAGAGACCCAGTACTTC. This encodes CASSLAEIQETQYF. The whole variable domain, remainder taken from reference TRBV5-4 and TRBJ2-5, is ETGVTQSPTHLIKTRGQQVTLRCSSQSGHNTVSWYQQALGQGPQFIFQYYREEENGRGNFPPRFSGLQFPNYSSELNVNALELDDSALYLCASSLAEIQETQYFGPGTRLLVL.

The chain uses TRBV5-1 and TRBJ1-1, with D uncertain. This CDR3 spans 12 amino acids. The V gene lost 2 bases and the J gene lost 1 base, with 3 bases spanning the gap. Germline CDR1 reads SGHRS; CDR2 reads YFSETQ. The CDR3 DNA follows: TGCGCCAGCAGCTTCTCGAACACTGAAGCTTTCTTT. It is translated as CASSFSNTEAFF. The whole variable domain, remainder taken from reference TRBV5-1 and TRBJ1-1, is KAGVTQTPRYLIKTRGQQVTLSCSPISGHRSVSWYQQTPGQGLQFLFEYFSETQRNKGNFPGRFSGRQFSNSRSEMNVSTLELGDSALYLCASSFSNTEAFFGQGTRLTVV.

The chain links TRBV5-4 to TRBJ1-1; TRBD1 is a possible D gene (6 bases). The germline V gene has CDR1 SGHNT and CDR2 YYREEE (reference sequence). V lost 0 bases and J 4 bases, leaving 10 bases between the germline ends. The CDR3 runs to 14 residues. This CDR3 reads CASSLVGGITEAFF. The CDR3, as DNA: TGTGCCAGCAGCTTGGTAGGGGGGATCACTGAAGCTTTCTTT.

There are a few counts of this clone. This chain connects TRBV30 to TRBJ1-2; D might be TRBD1 (6 bases). Per germline, CDR1 GTSNPN and CDR2 SVGIG (reference sequence). The CDR3 loop spans 14 amino acids. With 0 bases removed from V and 5 bases from J, the gap between germline ends came to 13 bases. In nucleotides, the CDR3 is TGTGCCTGGAGTGTACACGGCAGGGGTTATGGCTACACCTTC. Amino acid sequence: CAWSVHGRGYGYTF. The whole variable domain, remainder taken from reference TRBV30 and TRBJ1-2, is SQTIHQWPATLVQPVGSPLSLECTVEGTSNPNLYWYRQAAGRGLQLLFYSVGIGQISSEVPQNLSASRPQDRQFILSSKKLLLSDSGFYLCAWSVHGRGYGYTFGSGTRLTVV.

This CDR3 reads CASSPNRQGSQPQHF. In DNA form, the CDR3 reads TGTGCCAGCTCACCAAACCGACAGGGAAGCCAGCCCCAGCATTTT. The chain links TRBV18 to TRBJ1-5; 7 positions match TRBD1. CDR1 KGHSH and CDR2 LQKENI come from the germline V gene. The CDR3 is 15 residues long. J was trimmed by 7 bases and V by 2 bases; bases with no gene match: 8.